This T cell receptor (beta chain) was recorded in a study of beta chain features in type 1 diabetes. This clone was seen only a few times. This CDR3 has 13 amino acids. The germline V and J ends were trimmed by 1 base and 4 bases, with 8 bases remaining between them. CDR1 and CDR2 from the germline V gene are SGHVS and FNYEAQ. Investigators reverse transcribed all isolated RNA, so they sequenced expressed TCRB transcripts. Generated by immunoSEQ multiplex PCR, the TCRdb table keeps only in-frame clones and is missing some. The sample lists 400,000 to 500,000 clones, approximately 15% occurring once. This sequence was found in a young man in good health. The chain is built from TRBV7-6 and TRBJ2-7; D gene ambiguous. The sequenced material came from naive CD4+ T cells from blood. Here the CDR3 reads CASSLGPDYEQYV. The DNA for the CDR3 is TGTGCCAGCAGCTTAGGGCCCGATTACGAGCAGTACGTC.